Following are 21 T cell receptor beta chains from one sample sequenced in a study of T cell responses to AZD1222 COVID-19 vaccine (dated by TCRdb to about 2021). The time point tag for this specimen amounts to: baseline before first vaccination. Receptor amplification or capture employed the immunoSEQ multiplex PCR assay. Imported from immuneACCESS, the table was reduced by TCRdb to in-frame sequences with V and J called. These copies leave out some clones; in studies compared against another copy, an unresolved V gene accounts for under half, and the cause of the remainder is not known. The sample includes some 55,000 clones, with roughly 90% observed a single time. In total, the top ten clones hold roughly 2.1% of the sample. Sequenced material: peripheral blood, taken on day 0 of AZD1222 vaccination. The receptors here all came from an adult in good health.

This clone appeared once. The rearrangement uses TRBV28 and TRBJ2-3, with D tentatively TRBD1 (6 bases). The germline CDR1 and CDR2 sequences are MDHEN and SYDVKM. This CDR3 comprises 15 residues. Between the trimmed V and J ends, which lost 5 bases and 3 bases, there was a span of 15 bases. Written as DNA, the CDR3 is TGTGCCAGCAGTCCCAGACAGGAGAGGACAGATACGCAGTATTTT. Encoded protein: CASSPRQERTDTQYF.

This clone was seen only a few times. The CDR3 spells CASARGGDGNEQYF. CDR3 sequence (DNA): TGTGCTAGTGCCAGGGGAGGGGATGGGAACGAGCAGTACTTC. This sequence joins TRBV12-5 and TRBJ2-7; weak D call: TRBD2 (7 bases). This CDR3 spans 14 amino acids. The V end was cut by 7 bases, the J end by 5 bases, with 18 bases between. The germline CDR1 and CDR2 sequences are LGHNT and FRNRAP.

This clone was recorded a few times. The chain employs TRBV19 and TRBJ1-2; D gene unclear. V gave up 4 bases and J gave up 3 bases, with 9 bases separating them. CDR1 LNHDA and CDR2 SQIVND come from the germline V gene (reference sequence). The CDR3 is made up of 13 amino acids. The CDR3 loop is CASSSGVDYGYTF. The CDR3 DNA reads TGTGCCAGTAGTAGTGGGGTCGACTATGGCTACACCTTC.

This chain connects TRBV28 to TRBJ2-1; TRBD2 might be the D (8 bases). Looked up from germline, CDR1 is MDHEN and CDR2 is SYDVKM. The CDR3 has 20 amino acids. V dropped 3 bases and J dropped 4 bases, with 28 bases sitting between them. The CDR3: CASSLGQNVAGSGGYNEQFF. The CDR3 nucleotides read TGTGCCAGCAGTTTGGGACAGAACGTAGCGGGGTCGGGGGGGTACAATGAGCAGTTCTTC.

This clone has just one count. The chain is built from TRBV11-3 and TRBJ2-1, with unresolved D. V lost 1 base, J lost 10 bases, and 11 bases lay in between. Germline loops: CDR1 SGHNT, CDR2 YENEEA. This CDR3 contains 13 residues. In DNA, the CDR3 is TGTGCCAGCAGCTTAGGCCCACGAAGGGAGCAGTTCTTC. Protein sequence: CASSLGPRREQFF.

The chain combines TRBV7-9 with TRBJ1-6, with 7 bases fitting TRBD1. Germline V gene sequence: CDR1 SEHNR, CDR2 FQNEAQ (reference sequence). The CDR3 contains 17 residues. V shed 3 bases and J 2 bases; nucleotides not matched to a gene: 7. The CDR3 nucleotides are TGTGCCAGCAGCTTGACCCTCGGGACAGCCTATAATTCACCCCTCCACTTT. Residues: CASSLTLGTAYNSPLHF.

The chain carries TRBV10-1 and TRBJ1-1, with 11 bases lining up with TRBD1. From germline, CDR1 is WNHNN and CDR2 SYGVQD (reference sequence). After removal of 8 bases from V and 4 bases from J, the junction contained 9 bases not matched to a gene. The CDR3 sequence is 15 residues long. CDR3 sequence reads: CASSSTGTGGTEAFF. CDR3 coding DNA: TGCGCCAGCTCCTCAACCGGGACAGGGGGCACTGAAGCTTTCTTT.

This chain uses TRBV7-2 with TRBJ2-4; no clear D. The CDR3 consists of 15 residues. V lost 0 bases, J lost 0 bases, and 6 bases lay in between. Germline values: CDR1 SGHTA, CDR2 FQGNSA. CDR3 residues: CASSLAGIAKNIQYF. As DNA, the CDR3 is TGTGCCAGCAGCTTAGCAGGGATAGCCAAAAACATTCAGTACTTC.

This clone was seen only once. The rearrangement uses TRBV9 and TRBJ1-5; possible D gene TRBD1, 5 bases. In germline, CDR1 is SGDLS, CDR2 YYNGEE. V lost 0 bases to trimming and J lost 5 bases, with 12 bases between them. The CDR3 totals 15 residues. The DNA of the CDR3 is TGTGCCAGCAGCGTAGTTTGGGGGAAAGATCAGCCCCAGCATTTT. As protein: CASSVVWGKDQPQHF.

The CDR3 region has the DNA TGTGCCAGCGCCCCCGGGGGTTCTAGGTTGCCCCAGCATTTT. It yields the protein CASAPGGSRLPQHF. The chain recombines TRBV28 with TRBJ1-5; perhaps TRBD1 as D (5 bases). CDR1 is MDHEN, CDR2 SYDVKM, per germline. Deletions cut 8 bases from V and 9 bases from J, with 20 bases between. The CDR3 has 14 residues.

In this sample, this clone turned up once. The DNA of the CDR3 is TGTGCCAGCAGTGAACGAGGATTGGGATTCGAGCAGTACTTC. This codes for CASSERGLGFEQYF. The V and J genes are TRBV2 and TRBJ2-7; D is unclear. The length of the CDR3 is 14 residues. Trimming removed 2 bases from V and 6 bases from J, with 14 bases in between. CDR1 and CDR2 from the germline V gene are SNHLY and FYNNEI. The full variable domain, rest sourced from reference TRBV2 and TRBJ2-7, is EPEVTQTPSHQVTQMGQEVILRCVPISNHLYFYWYRQILGQKVEFLVSFYNNEISEKSEIFDDQFSVERPDGSNFTLKIRSTKLEDSAMYFCASSERGLGFEQYFGPGTRLTVT.

This clone was observed a single time. CDR3 bases: TGTGCCAGCTCCCCCCTAGCTCCAGGCGGGGGCACTGAAGCTTTCTTT. It translates to CASSPLAPGGGTEAFF. The chain combines TRBV18 with TRBJ1-1; TRBD1 might be the D (5 bases). Deletions cut 6 bases from V and 4 bases from J, with 21 bases between. The CDR3 sequence is 16 residues long. Germline CDR1 and CDR2: KGHSH and LQKENI. Full variable domain (missing parts from reference TRBV18 and TRBJ1-1): NAGVMQNPRHLVRRRGQEARLRCSPMKGHSHVYWYRQLPEEGLKFMVYLQKENIIDESGMPKERFSAEFPKEGPSILRIQQVVRGDSAAYFCASSPLAPGGGTEAFFGQGTRLTVV.

The DNA of the CDR3 is TGTGCCAGTAGTAATCGTGGGGTGGGAGCAGATACGCAGTATTTT. Translation gives CASSNRGVGADTQYF. The chain uses TRBV19 and TRBJ2-3; possibly TRBD2 for D (5 bases). Trimming stripped 4 bases from V and 4 bases from J, with 15 bases between. CDR1 is LNHDA and CDR2 is SQIVND in the germline V gene (reference sequence). This CDR3 has 15 residues.

V usage is TRBV5-1 and J usage is TRBJ1-2; D is uncertain. The CDR3 length is 17 residues. The V end lost 3 bases, the J end lost 5 bases, and 23 bases lay between the germline ends. Germline-derived CDR1 and CDR2 are SGHRS and YFSETQ. CDR3 sequence: CASSSSSYGVDQYGYTF. CDR3 in DNA: TGCGCCAGCAGCTCTAGTTCATATGGCGTAGACCAGTATGGCTACACCTTC.

This clone was detected only once. The V call is TRBV5-5, the J call TRBJ1-1, with D uncertain. CDR1 SGHKS and CDR2 YYEKEE come from the germline V gene (reference sequence). Trimming took off 4 bases at V and 1 base at J, with 17 bases between the two ends. The CDR3 length is 16 residues. The CDR3 DNA is TGTGCCAGCAGCCCCAGAGGCCAGGTCGGGAACACTGAAGCTTTCTTT. Its protein product is CASSPRGQVGNTEAFF.

The rearrangement joins TRBV11-3 to TRBJ2-7; the match to TRBD2 covers 8 bases. The V segment lost 2 bases and the J segment 0 bases; nucleotides outside the gene matches: 3. Looked up from germline, CDR1 is SGHNT and CDR2 is YENEEA. This CDR3 spans 15 amino acids. CDR3 sequence reads: CASSLRSGSSYEQYF. The CDR3 DNA reads TGTGCCAGCAGCTTAAGGAGCGGGAGCTCCTACGAGCAGTACTTC.

This clone was detected only once. The genes are TRBV25-1 and TRBJ2-3; 7 nucleotides match TRBD1. CDR1 and CDR2 (germline): MGHDK, SYGVNS. After removal of 3 bases from V and 3 bases from J, the junction contained 6 bases not matched to a gene. CDR3 size: 15 residues. The CDR3 DNA is TGTGCCAGCAGTGAGACAGGGTTTCGTACAGATACGCAGTATTTT. It encodes CASSETGFRTDTQYF.

This clone was counted once. This chain uses TRBV2 with TRBJ2-2, with D hard to call. Per the germline V gene, CDR1 is SNHLY and CDR2 is FYNNEI. CDR3 size: 16 residues. Trimming took off 8 bases at V and 0 bases at J, with 16 bases between the two ends. The CDR3 nucleotides are TGTGCCAGCTTCCGCCCAGCCGAATCGAACACCGGGGAGCTGTTTTTT. Translation gives CASFRPAESNTGELFF.

The V call is TRBV11-2, the J call TRBJ1-4, with 10 bases matching TRBD1. This CDR3 spans 15 amino acids. CDR1 SGHAT and CDR2 FQNNGV come from the germline V gene. V lost 1 base, J lost 7 bases, and 3 bases stayed unmatched. The CDR3 loop is CASSLAGTGAEKLFF. The CDR3 bases are TGTGCCAGCAGCTTAGCTGGGACAGGGGCTGAAAAACTGTTTTTT.

The CDR3 sequence is CASSPIMNTEAFF. DNA for the CDR3: TGTGCCAGCAGCCCGATAATGAACACTGAAGCTTTCTTT. This chain links TRBV9 with TRBJ1-1, with D uncertain. V was clipped by 4 bases and J by 0 bases, with 7 bases between them. This CDR3 region has 13 residues. Germline assignment: CDR1 SGDLS and CDR2 YYNGEE.

This chain uses TRBV7-8 with TRBJ2-7; D may be TRBD1 (6 bases). Per the germline V gene, CDR1 is SGHVS and CDR2 is FQNEAQ. The CDR3 spans 13 residues. V lost 5 bases, J lost 0 bases, and 8 bases lay in between. This CDR3 reads CASSRTASYEQYF. Written as DNA, the CDR3 is TGTGCCAGCAGCCGGACAGCCTCCTACGAGCAGTACTTC.